The 26 T cell receptor beta chains presented below share a single source sample, sequenced in a study of blood T cells in healthy people across ages. It was with a sample-barcoded 5' primer and a J-beta primer mix that a second PCR of roughly 6 to 12 cycles was run. TCRdb fed the 5' RACE reads into MiXCR, producing one record per CDR3 protein. The data contain about 1,500,000 distinct CDR3 sequences, 42% of them seen just once; the ten biggest clones take up approximately 7.9%. The source material was blood. The receptors were gathered from a woman aged 18 to 35 in good health.

This clonotype occurred a few times. The chain couples TRBV12-3 or TRBV12-4 to TRBJ2-1; the match to TRBD2 covers 12 bases. V shed 6 bases, J shed 13 bases, and the junction held 10 bases outside the gene matches. CDR3 length: 14 residues. The CDR3 here is CASSSTGLAGNQFF. The CDR3 DNA follows: TGTGCCAGCAGCTCTACCGGACTAGCGGGGAATCAGTTCTTC.

This chain connects TRBV6-5 to TRBJ2-1; TRBD2 matches at 13 bases. Trimming at V came to 6 bases and at J to 7 bases, leaving 9 bases not matched to a gene. The CDR3 consists of 16 residues. Germline V gene lookup returns CDR1 MNHEY and CDR2 SVGAGI. This CDR3 reads CASRTPGLAGSNEQFF. The CDR3 coding sequence is TGTGCCAGCAGGACCCCGGGACTAGCGGGAAGTAATGAGCAGTTCTTC.

On this clonotype itself: One junction end disagrees with the germline gene, perhaps due to a read error. The chain employs TRBV20-1 and TRBJ2-2, with 7 bases identical to TRBD2. Per germline, CDR1 DFQATT and CDR2 SNEGSKA (reference sequence). The CDR3 has 15 residues. The CDR3 here is CSASDPTREGGGLFF. As DNA, the CDR3 is TGCAGTGCTAGCGACCCGACTAGAGAAGGCGGGGGGCTGTTTTTT.

The sample holds a few counts of this clonotype. The gene calls are TRBV20-1 and TRBJ2-3, with 7 bases lining up with TRBD2. The germline V gene has CDR1 DFQATT and CDR2 SNEGSKA (reference sequence). This CDR3 has 16 amino acids. The J segment lost 1 base and the V segment lost 0 bases, leaving 7 bases of the junction unmatched. In nucleotides, the CDR3 is TGCAGTGCTAGAGAGGGGGGGGGATGGGGCACAGATACGCAGTATTTT. Amino acid sequence: CSAREGGGWGTDTQYF.

For this clonotype: Germline and junction disagree at one end, which may indicate a read error. The chain employs TRBV5-1 and TRBJ1-5, with 7 bases aligning to TRBD1. Per germline, CDR1 SGHRS and CDR2 YFSETQ. This CDR3 region has 15 residues. The CDR3 bases are TGTGCCAGCAGCTTAGATGGACAGGGCAATCAGCCCCAGCATTTT. Translating it yields CASSLDGQGNQPQHF.

The chain joins TRBV7-2 to TRBJ2-1; TRBD1 matches at 7 bases. J lost 8 bases, V lost 5 bases, and 24 bases had no gene match. Germline CDR1 SGHTA, CDR2 FQGNSA. The CDR3 sequence is 19 residues long. CDR3: CASSVKTGRIWGNNDEQFF. In DNA, the CDR3 is TGTGCCAGCAGCGTGAAGACAGGGCGGATTTGGGGAAACAACGATGAGCAGTTCTTC.

The J gene is TRBJ2-3, the V gene TRBV29-1, with D unresolved. Trimming cost V 7 bases and J 4 bases, with 15 bases left between them. This CDR3 is built from 13 residues. Looked up from germline, CDR1 is SQVTM and CDR2 is ANQGSEA. The CDR3 sequence: CSARDTMADTQYF. The CDR3 coding sequence is TGCAGCGCCCGCGACACGATGGCAGATACGCAGTATTTT.

This clonotype was observed many times. The rearrangement uses TRBV29-1 and TRBJ1-2; 8 positions agree with TRBD1. Looked up from germline, CDR1 is SQVTM and CDR2 is ANQGSEA. The V gene end was trimmed by 3 bases and the J gene end by 6 bases; junction bases not matched to a gene: 15. The CDR3 length is 16 residues. CDR3 nucleotides: TGCAGCGTTGAGTTAGGGACAGGCAATCCCTTCGATGGCTACACCTTC. Amino acids: CSVELGTGNPFDGYTF.

The V gene is TRBV7-2, the J gene TRBJ1-1; maybe TRBD1 (6 bases). The CDR3 runs to 12 residues. Trimming left V 7 bases short and J 11 bases short, with 17 bases between. Germline V gives CDR1 SGHTA, CDR2 FQGNSA. CDR3 sequence reads: CASTKQGFGAFF. CDR3 sequence (DNA): TGTGCCAGCACCAAACAGGGTTTCGGGGCTTTCTTT. The full variable domain, its missing parts supplied by reference TRBV7-2 and TRBJ1-1, is GAGVSQSPSNKVTEKGKDVELRCDPISGHTALYWYRQSLGQGLEFLIYFQGNSAPDKSGLPSDRFSAERTGGSVSTLTIQRTQQEDSAVYLCASTKQGFGAFFGQGTRLTVV.

The V gene is TRBV12-3 or TRBV12-4, the J gene TRBJ1-6; D unresolved. The CDR3 is 13 amino acids. Trimming left V 3 bases short and J 6 bases short, with 6 bases between. CDR3 coding DNA: TGTGCCAGCAGTTTTGCTGGTAATTCACCCCTCCACTTT. This codes for CASSFAGNSPLHF.

This clonotype appeared a few times. The genes are TRBV12-5 and TRBJ2-7; D is possibly TRBD2 (5 bases). Per the germline V gene, CDR1 is LGHNT and CDR2 is FRNRAP. V lost 4 bases and J lost 4, with 11 bases in between. This CDR3 contains 13 residues. The CDR3 DNA is TGTGCTAGTGGTTCCCCGGAGCGGTACGAGCAGTACTTC. Its translation: CASGSPERYEQYF.

This clonotype came up a few times. This chain joins TRBV15 and TRBJ2-1, with D possibly being TRBD1 or TRBD2 (6 bases each). The CDR3 is 15 residues long. V was shortened by 0 bases and J by 2 bases, with 8 bases between the two germline ends. Germline values: CDR1 LNHNV, CDR2 YYDKDF (reference sequence). The CDR3 DNA reads TGTGCCACCAGCAGAGATAGGGGGGCCTACAATGAGCAGTTCTTC. It codes for CATSRDRGAYNEQFF.

A few counts support this clonotype. J is TRBJ2-1 and V is TRBV7-2; 8 bases agree with TRBD2. CDR1 and CDR2 (germline): SGHTA, FQGNSA. This CDR3 is built from 15 residues. V lost 8 bases and J lost 4; bases outside the gene matches: 10. For the CDR3, the DNA is TGTGCCAGCCTTGTCAGCGGGGGTCCTTACAATGAGCAGTTCTTC. Protein product: CASLVSGGPYNEQFF.

Concerning this clonotype: The junction differs from germline at one of its ends, possibly a read error. The V call is TRBV12-3 or TRBV12-4, the J call TRBJ2-7, with 8 bases matching TRBD2. The CDR3 runs 14 residues. The CDR3 spells CASILASGPYEQYF. In nucleotides, the CDR3 is TGTGCCAGCATTTTAGCTAGCGGGCCCTACGAGCAGTACTTC.

This clonotype was seen many times. The chain carries TRBV28 and TRBJ1-2, with D tentatively TRBD1 (5 bases). The V gene's germline CDR1 is MDHEN and CDR2 SYDVKM. Trimming removed 4 bases at V and 0 bases at J, with 9 bases between. This CDR3 has 14 amino acids. The CDR3 DNA reads TGTGCCAGCAGTTCACAGGACCCTAACTATGGCTACACCTTC. Translated, it gives CASSSQDPNYGYTF.

This chain connects TRBV28 to TRBJ2-1; D remains unclear. Trimming removed 7 bases at V and 12 bases at J, with 16 bases between. The CDR3 is made up of 12 amino acids. Looked up from germline, CDR1 is MDHEN and CDR2 is SYDVKM. This CDR3 is CASTKTPGLQFF. Written as DNA, the CDR3 is TGTGCCAGCACCAAGACGCCGGGCCTGCAGTTCTTC.

This chain uses TRBV20-1 with TRBJ2-1; perhaps TRBD2 as D (5 bases). V dropped 0 bases and J dropped 0 bases, with 15 bases sitting between them. The CDR3 runs to 17 residues. The germline V gene encodes CDR1 DFQATT and CDR2 SNEGSKA (reference sequence). The CDR3: CSARDRFREFSYNEQFF. The CDR3 region has the DNA TGCAGTGCTAGAGATAGGTTCCGGGAATTCTCCTACAATGAGCAGTTCTTC.

There are a few counts of this clonotype. This chain uses TRBV29-1 with TRBJ2-7; TRBD2 is a possible D gene (5 bases). The CDR3 totals 15 residues. CDR1 SQVTM and CDR2 ANQGSEA come from the germline V gene. V shed 3 bases and J shed 3 bases, with 18 bases lying between them. The CDR3 DNA follows: TGCAGCGTTGATTTAGGTACGTCGGGGTTCTACGAGCAGTACTTC. Encoded protein: CSVDLGTSGFYEQYF.

This clonotype was recorded once. Relative to the germline gene, one junction end is altered; a read error may explain this. The chain couples TRBV28 to TRBJ2-1; perhaps TRBD1 as D (6 bases). Germline loops: CDR1 MDHEN, CDR2 SYDVKM. The CDR3 contains 12 residues. CDR3 in DNA: TGTGCCAACAGTTTTACAGGGAGTGAGCAGTTCTTC. This encodes CANSFTGSEQFF. The full variable domain, its missing parts supplied by reference TRBV28 and TRBJ2-1, is DVKVTQSSRYLVKRTGEKVFLECVQDMDHENMFWYRQDPGLGLRLIYFSYDVKMKEKGDIPEGYSVSREKKERFSLILESASTNQTSMYLCANSFTGSEQFFGPGTRLTVL.

This clonotype was detected only once. The chain carries TRBV2 and TRBJ2-5; D gene ambiguous. The end of the DNA aligns better with TRBJ2-7, so the J call may be wrong. This CDR3 region has 13 residues. The germline V gene encodes CDR1 SNHLY and CDR2 FYNNEI. Here the CDR3 reads CASSEDYLYEQYF. CDR3 DNA: TGTGCCAGCAGTGAAGACTACTTATACGAGCAGTACTTC.

The chain combines TRBV7-2 with TRBJ2-7; TRBD2 agrees at 10 bases. The junction had 10 bases not matched to a gene; V was cut back by 1 base and J by 7 bases. The length of the CDR3 is 16 residues. From germline, CDR1 is SGHTA and CDR2 FQGNSA. CDR3 coding DNA: TGTGCCAGCAGCTTAGGATTCGGACTAGCGGACAATGAGCAGTACTTC. As protein: CASSLGFGLADNEQYF.

In its sample, this clonotype was seen a few times. The rearrangement joins TRBV10-3 to TRBJ2-1; D is possibly TRBD2 (6 bases). The CDR3 has 15 residues. CDR1 and CDR2 from the germline V gene are ENHRY and SYGVKD. Between the trimmed V and J ends, which lost 4 bases and 4 bases, there was a span of 14 bases. The DNA of the CDR3 is TGTGCCATCAGTGTACCGCGGGACGGTTACAATGAGCAGTTCTTC. Amino acids: CAISVPRDGYNEQFF.

The DNA of the CDR3 is TGTGCCAGCAGACAGGATCGTCTCTATGGCTACACCTTC. Translating it yields CASRQDRLYGYTF. The rearrangement links TRBV2 to TRBJ1-2; tentative D call: TRBD1 (5 bases). The CDR3 extends over 13 amino acids. Germline lookup yields CDR1 SNHLY and CDR2 FYNNEI. The V end lost 6 bases, the J end lost 4 bases, and 12 bases lay between the germline ends.

The chain combines TRBV20-1 with TRBJ2-3, with D possibly matching TRBD2 (5 bases). The V end lost 6 bases, the J end lost 1 base, and 11 bases lay between the germline ends. The germline gives CDR1 DFQATT, CDR2 SNEGSKA (reference sequence). This CDR3 is 13 amino acids long. CDR3 residues: CSAPRAGTDTQYF. CDR3 in DNA: TGCAGTGCCCCGCGGGCGGGCACAGATACGCAGTATTTT.

As for this clonotype: Germline and junction disagree at one end, which may indicate a read error. The J gene is TRBJ2-7, the V gene TRBV28; D gene ambiguous. The CDR3 runs to 12 residues. From germline, CDR1 is MDHEN and CDR2 SYDVKM. As DNA, the CDR3 is TGTGCCAGCAGTTTAGCGGCCGACGACCAGTACTTC. Its translation: CASSLAADDQYF.

This rearrangement joins TRBV6-2 or TRBV6-3 to TRBJ2-5; 7 positions match TRBD2. CDR1 is MNHEY and CDR2 is SVGEGT in the germline V gene. With V trimmed by 6 bases and J by 5 bases, 6 bases remained unmatched. The CDR3 consists of 13 residues. The CDR3 reads CASRDGGLETQYF. The CDR3 coding sequence is TGTGCCAGCAGGGACGGGGGGTTGGAGACCCAGTACTTC.